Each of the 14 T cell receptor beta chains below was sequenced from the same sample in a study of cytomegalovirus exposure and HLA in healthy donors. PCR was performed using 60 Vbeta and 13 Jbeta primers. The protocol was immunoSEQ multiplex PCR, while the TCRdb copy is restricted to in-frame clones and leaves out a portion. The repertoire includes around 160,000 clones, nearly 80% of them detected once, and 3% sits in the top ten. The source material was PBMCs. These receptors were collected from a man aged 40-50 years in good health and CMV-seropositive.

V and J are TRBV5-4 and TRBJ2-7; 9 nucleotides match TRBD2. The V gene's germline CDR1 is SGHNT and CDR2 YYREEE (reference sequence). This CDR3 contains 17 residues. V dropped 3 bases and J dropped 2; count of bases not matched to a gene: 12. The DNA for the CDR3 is TGTGCCAGCAGCTCGCCGAGTAGCGGGAGTCTGACCTACGAGCAGTACTTC. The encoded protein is CASSSPSSGSLTYEQYF.

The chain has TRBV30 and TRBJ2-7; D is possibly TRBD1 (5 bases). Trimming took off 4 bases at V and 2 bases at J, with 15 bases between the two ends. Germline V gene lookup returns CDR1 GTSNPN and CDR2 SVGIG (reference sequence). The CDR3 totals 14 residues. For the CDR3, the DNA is TGTGCCTGGAACAGGCCTTCGACAGCCTACGAGCAGTACTTC. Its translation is CAWNRPSTAYEQYF.

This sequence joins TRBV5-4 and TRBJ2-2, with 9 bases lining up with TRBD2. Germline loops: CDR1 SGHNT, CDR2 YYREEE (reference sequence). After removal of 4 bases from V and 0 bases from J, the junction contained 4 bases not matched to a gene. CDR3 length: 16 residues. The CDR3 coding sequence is TGTGCCAGCAGCCTATTAGCGGGAGCGAACACCGGGGAGCTGTTTTTT. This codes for CASSLLAGANTGELFF.

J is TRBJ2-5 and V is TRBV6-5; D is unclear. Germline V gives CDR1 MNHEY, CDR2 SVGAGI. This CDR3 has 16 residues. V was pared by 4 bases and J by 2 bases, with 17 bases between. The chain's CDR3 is CASSFGRPSVQETQYF. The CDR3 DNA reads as TGTGCCAGCAGTTTCGGCAGGCCCTCTGTACAAGAGACCCAGTACTTC.

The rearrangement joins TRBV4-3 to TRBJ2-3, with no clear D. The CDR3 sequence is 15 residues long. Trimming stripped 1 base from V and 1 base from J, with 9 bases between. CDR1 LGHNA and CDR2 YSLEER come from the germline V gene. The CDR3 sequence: CASSQGPGRTDTQYF. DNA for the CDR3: TGCGCCAGCAGCCAAGGGCCAGGCCGCACAGATACGCAGTATTTT.

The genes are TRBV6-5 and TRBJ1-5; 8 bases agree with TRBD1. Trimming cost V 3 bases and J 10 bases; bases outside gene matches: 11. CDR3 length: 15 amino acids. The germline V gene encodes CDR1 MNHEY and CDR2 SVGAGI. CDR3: CASSYERGQDFPQHF. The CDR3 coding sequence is TGTGCCAGCAGTTATGAACGGGGACAGGACTTCCCCCAGCATTTT.

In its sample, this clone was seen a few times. The CDR3: CASSRTPGLAGTNVLTF. CDR3 bases: TGTGCCAGCAGCCGGACTCCGGGACTAGCGGGGACCAACGTCCTGACTTTC. The J gene is TRBJ2-6, the V gene TRBV7-3, with TRBD2 matching over 13 bases. The CDR3 has 17 residues. V dropped 5 bases and J dropped 8; count of bases not matched to a gene: 9. CDR1 SGHTA and CDR2 FQGTGA come from the germline V gene.

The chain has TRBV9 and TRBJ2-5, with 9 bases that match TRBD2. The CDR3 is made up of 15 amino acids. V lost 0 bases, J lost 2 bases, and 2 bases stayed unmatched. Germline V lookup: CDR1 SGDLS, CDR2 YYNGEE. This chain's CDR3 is CASSVGLAEQETQYF. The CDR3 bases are TGTGCCAGCAGCGTAGGACTAGCGGAGCAAGAGACCCAGTACTTC. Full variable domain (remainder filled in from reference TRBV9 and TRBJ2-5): DSGVTQTPKHLITATGQRVTLRCSPRSGDLSVYWYQQSLDQGLQFLIQYYNGEERAKGNILERFSAQQFPDLHSELNLSSLELGDSALYFCASSVGLAEQETQYFGPGTRLLVL.

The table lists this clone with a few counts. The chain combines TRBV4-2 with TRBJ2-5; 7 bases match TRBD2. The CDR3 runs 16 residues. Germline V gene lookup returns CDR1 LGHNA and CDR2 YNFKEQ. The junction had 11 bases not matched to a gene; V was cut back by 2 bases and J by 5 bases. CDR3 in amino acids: CASSQIGGDLRETQYF. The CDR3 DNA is TGTGCCAGCAGCCAAATTGGGGGGGACCTTAGGGAGACCCAGTACTTC.

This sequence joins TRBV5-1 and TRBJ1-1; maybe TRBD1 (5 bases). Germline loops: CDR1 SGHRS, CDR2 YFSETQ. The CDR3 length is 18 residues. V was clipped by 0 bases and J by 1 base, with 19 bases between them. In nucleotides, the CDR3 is TGCGCCAGCAGCTTGGCCGGCGGGGCGCGGAGCCCGAACACTGAAGCTTTCTTT. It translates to CASSLAGGARSPNTEAFF.

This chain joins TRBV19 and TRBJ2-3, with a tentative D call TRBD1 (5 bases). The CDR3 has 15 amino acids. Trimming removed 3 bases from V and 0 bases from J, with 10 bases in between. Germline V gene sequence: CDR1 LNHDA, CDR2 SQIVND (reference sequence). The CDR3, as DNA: TGTGCCAGTAGTATCTTCTCAGGGAGCACAGATACGCAGTATTTT. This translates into CASSIFSGSTDTQYF.

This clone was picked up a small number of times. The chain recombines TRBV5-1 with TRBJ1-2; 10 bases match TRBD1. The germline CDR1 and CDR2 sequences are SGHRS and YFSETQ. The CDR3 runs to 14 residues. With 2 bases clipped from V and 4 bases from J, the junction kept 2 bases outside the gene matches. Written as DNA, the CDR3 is TGCGCCAGCAGCTTCAGGACAGGGGGCTATGGCTACACCTTC. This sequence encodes CASSFRTGGYGYTF.

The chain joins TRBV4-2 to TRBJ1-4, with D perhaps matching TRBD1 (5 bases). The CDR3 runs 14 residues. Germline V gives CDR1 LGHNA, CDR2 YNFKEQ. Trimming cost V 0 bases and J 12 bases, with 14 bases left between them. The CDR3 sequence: CASSQEVGRGQLFF. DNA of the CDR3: TGTGCCAGCAGCCAAGAAGTCGGGAGGGGCCAACTGTTTTTT.

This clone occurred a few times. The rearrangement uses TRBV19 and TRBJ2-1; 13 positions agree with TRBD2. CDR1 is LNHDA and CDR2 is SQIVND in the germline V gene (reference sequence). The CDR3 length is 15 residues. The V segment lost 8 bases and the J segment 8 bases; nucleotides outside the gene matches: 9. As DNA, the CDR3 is TGTGCCAGTGGAACACTAGCGGGAGGGCGGCATGAGCAGTTCTTC. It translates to CASGTLAGGRHEQFF.